This T cell receptor beta chain comes out of a study of blood T cells in healthy people across ages. The overall study: Template switching recovered approximately one barcoded beta molecule for every two T cells.

The study, taken as a whole, reports: More naive CD4+ cells and higher diversity marked long-lived donors relative to aged donors.

With a J-beta primer mix and a sample-barcoded 5' primer, a second PCR ran about 6 to 11 cycles. Each cDNA molecule carried a tag from a template-switch adaptor that contained 12 random nucleotides. One entry per CDR3 protein, called by TCRdb with MiXCR from the 5' RACE reads. The table lists about 1 million distinct CDR3 sequences, 40% to 45% of them singletons, with about 20% in the top ten. Germline V gene data show CDR1 as SQVTM and CDR2 as ANQGSEA. The CDR3 consists of 14 residues. With V trimmed by 4 bases and J by 6 bases, 8 bases remained unmatched. Comments on this clonotype: Its specificity is unknown.

The source is a woman aged 60 to 75 in good health. The sample consisted of blood. The chain has TRBV29-1 and TRBJ2-2, with 7 nucleotides matching TRBD1. The CDR3 DNA is TGCAGCGTTGCTAGAGGGGGCCTTTCCGGGGAGCTGTTTTTT. This translates into CSVARGGLSGELFF.